The present TCR beta chain was sequenced within a study of CD8 T cells in ankylosing spondylitis. One entry per CDR3 protein, called by TCRdb with MiXCR from the 5' RACE reads. The table lists a few hundred thousand distinct CDR3 sequences, 18% of them singletons. General observations from the study: CD8+ by phenotype, disease-linked clones were relatively rare in peripheral blood. The authors reported significant enrichment of disease-linked clones in matched ankylosing spondylitis synovial fluid. A number of the motif variants had already been described in reactive arthritis synovial fluid and blood. Among TCR beta sequences, a motif of under ten highly homologous variants appeared characteristic of ankylosing spondylitis blood.

CDR3 length: 15 amino acids. Trimming cost V 4 bases and J 3 bases; bases outside gene matches: 9. From germline, CDR1 is SGHRS and CDR2 YFSETQ. Details on this clonotype: Its antigen is unknown.

The sample was blood, either unsorted or a sorted T cell fraction (not recorded which). J is TRBJ2-7 and V is TRBV5-1, with 8 bases fitting TRBD1. The TCR comes from a male donor with ankylosing spondylitis or in good health (not recorded which). The CDR3 coding sequence is TGCGCCAGCAGCCAAGCCGGGACAGGCTTCTACGAGCAGTACTTC. It translates to CASSQAGTGFYEQYF.